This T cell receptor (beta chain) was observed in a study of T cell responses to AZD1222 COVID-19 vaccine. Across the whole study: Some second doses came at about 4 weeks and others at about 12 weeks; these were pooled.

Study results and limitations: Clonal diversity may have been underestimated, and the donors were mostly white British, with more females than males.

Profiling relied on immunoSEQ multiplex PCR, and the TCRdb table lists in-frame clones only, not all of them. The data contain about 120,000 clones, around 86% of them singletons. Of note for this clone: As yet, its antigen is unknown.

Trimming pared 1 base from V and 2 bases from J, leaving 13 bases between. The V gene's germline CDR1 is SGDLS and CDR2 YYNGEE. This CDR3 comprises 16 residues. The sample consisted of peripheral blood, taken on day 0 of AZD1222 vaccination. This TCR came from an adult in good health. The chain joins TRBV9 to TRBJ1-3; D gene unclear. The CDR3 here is CASSVRPITAGNTIYF. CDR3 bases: TGTGCCAGCAGCGTACGGCCGATTACCGCTGGAAACACCATATATTTT.